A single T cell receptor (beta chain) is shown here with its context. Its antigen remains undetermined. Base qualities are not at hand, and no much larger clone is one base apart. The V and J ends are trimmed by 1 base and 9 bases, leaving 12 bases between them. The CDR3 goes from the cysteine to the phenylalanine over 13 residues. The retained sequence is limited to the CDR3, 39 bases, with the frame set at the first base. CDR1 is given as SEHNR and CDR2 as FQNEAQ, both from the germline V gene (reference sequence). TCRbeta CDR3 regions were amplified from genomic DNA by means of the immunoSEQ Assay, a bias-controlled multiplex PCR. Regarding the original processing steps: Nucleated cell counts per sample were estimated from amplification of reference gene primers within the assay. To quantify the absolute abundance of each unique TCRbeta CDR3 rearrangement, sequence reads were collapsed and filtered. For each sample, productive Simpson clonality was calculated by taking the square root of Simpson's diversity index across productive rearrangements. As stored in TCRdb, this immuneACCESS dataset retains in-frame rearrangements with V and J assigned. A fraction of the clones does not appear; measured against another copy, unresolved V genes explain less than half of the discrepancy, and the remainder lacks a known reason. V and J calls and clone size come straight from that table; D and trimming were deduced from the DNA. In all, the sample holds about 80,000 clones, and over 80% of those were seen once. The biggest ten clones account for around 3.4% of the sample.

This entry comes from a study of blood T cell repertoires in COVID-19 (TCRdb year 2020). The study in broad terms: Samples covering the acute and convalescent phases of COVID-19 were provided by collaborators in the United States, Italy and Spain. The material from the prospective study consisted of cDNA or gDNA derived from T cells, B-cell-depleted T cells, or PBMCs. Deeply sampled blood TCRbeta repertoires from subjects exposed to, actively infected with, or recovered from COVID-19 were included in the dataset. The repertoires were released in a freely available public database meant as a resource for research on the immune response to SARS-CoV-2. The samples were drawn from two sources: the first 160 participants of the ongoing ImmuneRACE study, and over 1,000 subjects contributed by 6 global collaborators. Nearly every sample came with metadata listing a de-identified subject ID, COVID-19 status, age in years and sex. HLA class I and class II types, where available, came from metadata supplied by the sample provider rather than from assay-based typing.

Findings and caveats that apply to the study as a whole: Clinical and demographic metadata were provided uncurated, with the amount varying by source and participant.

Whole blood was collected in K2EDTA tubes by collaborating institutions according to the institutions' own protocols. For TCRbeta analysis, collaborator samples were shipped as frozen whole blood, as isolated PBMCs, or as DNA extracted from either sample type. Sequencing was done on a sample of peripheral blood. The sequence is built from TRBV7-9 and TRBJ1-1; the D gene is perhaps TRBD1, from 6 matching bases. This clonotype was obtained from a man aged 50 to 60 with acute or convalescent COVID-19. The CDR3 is CASSLGDRLKAFF. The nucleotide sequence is TGTGCCAGCAGCTTAGGAGACAGGTTAAAAGCTTTCTTT.